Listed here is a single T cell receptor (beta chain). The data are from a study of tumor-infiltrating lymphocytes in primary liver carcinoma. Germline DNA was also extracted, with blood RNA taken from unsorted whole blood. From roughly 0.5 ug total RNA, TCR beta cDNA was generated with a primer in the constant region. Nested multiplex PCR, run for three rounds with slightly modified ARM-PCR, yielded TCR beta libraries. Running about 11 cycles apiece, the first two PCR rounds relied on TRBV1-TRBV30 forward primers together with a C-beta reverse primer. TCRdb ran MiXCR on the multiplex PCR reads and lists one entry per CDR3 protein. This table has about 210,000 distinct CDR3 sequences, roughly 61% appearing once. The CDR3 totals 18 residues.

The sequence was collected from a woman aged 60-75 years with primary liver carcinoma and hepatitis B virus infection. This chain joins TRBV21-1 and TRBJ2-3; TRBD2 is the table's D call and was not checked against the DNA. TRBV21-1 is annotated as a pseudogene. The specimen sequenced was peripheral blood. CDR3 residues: CASSKGYRTSITSDTQYF. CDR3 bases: TGTGCCAGCAGCAAAGGTTACAGAACTAGTATCACCTCAGATACGCAGTATTTT.